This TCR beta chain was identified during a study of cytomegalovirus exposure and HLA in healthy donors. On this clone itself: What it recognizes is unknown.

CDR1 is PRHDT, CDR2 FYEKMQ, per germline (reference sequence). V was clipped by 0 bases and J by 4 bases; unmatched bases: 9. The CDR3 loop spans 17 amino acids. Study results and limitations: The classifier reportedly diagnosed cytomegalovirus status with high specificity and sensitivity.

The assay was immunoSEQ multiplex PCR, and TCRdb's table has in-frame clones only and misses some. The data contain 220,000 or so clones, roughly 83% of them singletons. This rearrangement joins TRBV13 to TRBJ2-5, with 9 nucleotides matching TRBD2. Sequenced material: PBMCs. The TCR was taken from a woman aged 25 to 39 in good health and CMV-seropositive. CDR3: CASSLGGGRALRETQYF. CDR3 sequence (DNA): TGTGCCAGCAGCTTAGGTGGCGGGAGGGCCCTTAGAGAGACCCAGTACTTC.